The entry that follows covers one T cell receptor beta chain sequence. The source of the sample is a study of blood T cell repertoires in COVID-19. The assay was immunoSEQ multiplex PCR, and TCRdb's table has in-frame clones only and misses some. The sample includes approximately 200,000 clones, 85% of them seen just once. Trimming removed 5 bases from V and 4 bases from J, with 17 bases in between. The CDR3 covers 15 residues. Germline V gives CDR1 MDHEN, CDR2 SYDVKM. The V call is TRBV28, the J call TRBJ1-2; weak D call: TRBD1 (5 bases). Sequencing used PBMCs or T cells enriched from blood (not recorded which). The receptor comes from a middle-aged man who had recovered from COVID-19. The CDR3 DNA reads TGTGCCAGCAGTCAAAACTGGGGGGGTACCTATGGCTACACCTTC. It translates to CASSQNWGGTYGYTF.